This T cell receptor beta chain was obtained from a study of blood T cell repertoires in COVID-19. For the study at large: COVID-19 samples collected from the United States, Italy and Spain covered acute and convalescent phases. In each case, the material was cDNA or gDNA derived from T cells, B-cell-depleted T cells, or PBMCs.

Methods used by the authors: Amplification of reference gene primers provided the estimated nucleated cell counts. Repertoires were generated with immunoSEQ multiplex PCR, while TCRdb's copy carries only in-frame clones and drops some. V, J and clone size were drawn from that table, and D and trimming were deduced from the DNA. The sample contains about 83,000 clones, roughly 80% of which appear only once. J gave up 0 bases and V 7 bases, and 12 bases lay outside the gene matches. Per germline, CDR1 SGHRS and CDR2 YFSETQ. The CDR3 totals 16 residues. The source material was peripheral blood. The receptor comes from a woman older than 75 with acute or convalescent COVID-19. J is TRBJ1-1 and V is TRBV5-1, with TRBD1 identical over 7 bases. The CDR3 loop reads CASRQGRGVMNTEAFF. DNA for the CDR3: TGCGCCAGCCGACAGGGAAGGGGCGTCATGAACACTGAAGCTTTCTTT.